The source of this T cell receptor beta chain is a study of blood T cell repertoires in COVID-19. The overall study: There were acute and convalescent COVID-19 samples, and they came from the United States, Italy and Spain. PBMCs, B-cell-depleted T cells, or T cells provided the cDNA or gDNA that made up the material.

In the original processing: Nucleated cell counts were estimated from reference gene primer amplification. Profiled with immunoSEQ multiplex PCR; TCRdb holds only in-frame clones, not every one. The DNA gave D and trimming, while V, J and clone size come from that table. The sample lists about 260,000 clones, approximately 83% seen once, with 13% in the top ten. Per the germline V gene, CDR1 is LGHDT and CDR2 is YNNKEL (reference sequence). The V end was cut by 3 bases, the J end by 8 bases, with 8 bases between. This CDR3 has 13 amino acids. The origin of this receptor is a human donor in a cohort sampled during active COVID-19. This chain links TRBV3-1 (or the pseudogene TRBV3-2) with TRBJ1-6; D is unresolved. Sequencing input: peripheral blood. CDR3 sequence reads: CASSQGVHSPLHF. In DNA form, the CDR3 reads TGTGCCAGCAGCCAGGGAGTCCATTCACCCCTCCACTTT.